The entry that follows covers one T cell receptor (beta chain) sequence. The data originate from a study of blood T cell repertoires in COVID-19. As for the study in general: Both acute and convalescent COVID-19 samples were obtained from the United States, Italy and Spain. Sample material is recorded as cDNA or gDNA derived from T cells, B-cell-depleted T cells, or PBMCs.

The CDR3 spans 16 residues. Trimming removed 6 bases at V and 1 base at J, with 15 bases between. Germline loops: CDR1 KGHDR, CDR2 SFDVKD. Clones were sequenced by immunoSEQ multiplex PCR, and TCRdb holds only the in-frame ones, with some missing. The repertoire holds about 200,000 clones, approximately 90% seen once, with over 4.5% in the top ten. The origin of this receptor is an older man with acute or convalescent COVID-19. The sample was peripheral blood. The rearrangement links TRBV24-1 to TRBJ1-5, with D tentatively TRBD1 (6 bases). CDR3 bases: TGTGCCACCAGTCCCCAGGGGTACGGGAGCAATCAGCCCCAGCATTTT. The encoded protein is CATSPQGYGSNQPQHF.